The 21 T cell receptor beta chains below come from one sample, sequenced in a study of cytomegalovirus exposure and HLA in healthy donors. Use of 60 Vbeta and 13 Jbeta primers characterized the PCR. Only in-frame clones appear in the TCRdb table, and some are missing; sequencing was by immunoSEQ multiplex PCR. Of some 160,000 clones detected, around 84% appear once; the ten largest clones hold approximately 2.7%. Sequences were obtained from PBMCs. Every receptor here comes from a boy aged 2-9 years in good health and CMV-seronegative.

The gene calls are TRBV7-9 and TRBJ1-1; TRBD1 matches 7 bases. Germline V gene data show CDR1 as SEHNR and CDR2 as FQNEAQ (reference sequence). V gave up 4 bases and J gave up 6 bases; unmatched junction bases: 17. The CDR3 length is 17 residues. CDR3 in amino acids: CASSSSMEDRRRAEAFF. CDR3 nucleotide sequence: TGTGCCAGCAGCTCCTCAATGGAGGACAGGCGAAGAGCTGAAGCTTTCTTT.

J is TRBJ2-7 and V is TRBV10-2; 10 bases agree with TRBD2. The CDR3 runs 15 residues. The trim removed 1 base at V and 3 bases at J, leaving 3 bases unmatched. The germline V gene has CDR1 WSHSY and CDR2 SAAADI. Here the CDR3 reads CASSEYKREGYEQYF. The CDR3 DNA sequence: TGCGCCAGCAGTGAGTACAAGCGGGAGGGCTACGAGCAGTACTTC.

Only one count was recorded for this clone. The rearrangement uses TRBV29-1 and TRBJ1-2, with 9 nucleotides matching TRBD1. This CDR3 spans 14 amino acids. Germline CDR1 SQVTM, CDR2 ANQGSEA. J gave up 4 bases and V 3 bases, and 6 bases lay outside the gene matches. Here the CDR3 DNA reads TGCAGCGTTGAGGTCGGGACAGGGTTCTATGGCTACACCTTC. Its protein product is CSVEVGTGFYGYTF.

This clone has a single count. The chain links TRBV5-1 to TRBJ2-1; D unclear. Germline assignment: CDR1 SGHRS and CDR2 YFSETQ. This CDR3 is 14 amino acids long. V was pared by 3 bases and J by 3 bases, with 10 bases between. CDR3 amino acids: CASSSGVLYNEQFF. DNA for the CDR3: TGCGCCAGCAGCTCCGGAGTCCTCTACAATGAGCAGTTCTTC.

This clone was counted a few times. The chain employs TRBV4-3 and TRBJ2-2; 7 bases map to TRBD1. J gave up 8 bases and V 1 base, and 4 bases lay outside the gene matches. CDR3 length: 14 amino acids. CDR1 LGHNA and CDR2 YSLEER come from the germline V gene. The DNA for the CDR3 is TGCGCCAGCAGCCAAGGACAGGGCCCTGGGGAGCTGTTTTTT. This encodes CASSQGQGPGELFF.

The rearrangement uses TRBV5-4 and TRBJ2-7; 9 bases are shared with TRBD1. Germline assignment: CDR1 SGHNT and CDR2 YYREEE (reference sequence). Trimming cost V 4 bases and J 5 bases; bases outside gene matches: 13. The CDR3 sequence is 16 residues long. CDR3 sequence reads: CASSPGADRGMDEQYF. CDR3 DNA sequence: TGTGCCAGCAGCCCGGGGGCGGACAGGGGCATGGACGAGCAGTACTTC. The entire variable domain, with the rest obtained from reference TRBV5-4 and TRBJ2-7, is as follows: ETGVTQSPTHLIKTRGQQVTLRCSSQSGHNTVSWYQQALGQGPQFIFQYYREEENGRGNFPPRFSGLQFPNYSSELNVNALELDDSALYLCASSPGADRGMDEQYFGPGTRLTVT.

The genes are TRBV6-1 and TRBJ1-5; no definite D call. Trimming shortened V by 4 bases and J by 11 bases, and 18 bases separated the two germline ends. Germline CDR1 is MNHNS and CDR2 is SASEGT. CDR3 size: 14 residues. CDR3 sequence: CASSAGWAQEAQHF. CDR3 nucleotides: TGTGCCAGCAGTGCTGGTTGGGCTCAGGAGGCCCAGCATTTT.

With regard to this clone: At one boundary the junction diverges from the germline segment, which might be a read error. This chain joins TRBV7-9 and TRBJ1-4; tentatively, D is TRBD1 (5 bases). Per the germline V gene, CDR1 is SEHNR and CDR2 is FQNEAQ (reference sequence). The CDR3 spans 15 residues. Written as DNA, the CDR3 is TGTGCCAGCAGGTTAGACAGTGCAACTAATGAAAAACTGTTTTTT. Translated, it gives CASRLDSATNEKLFF.

This chain uses TRBV19 with TRBJ1-2; D remains ambiguous. From germline, CDR1 is LNHDA and CDR2 SQIVND (reference sequence). The CDR3 consists of 13 residues. Trimming took 3 bases from V and 8 from J, leaving 13 bases between them. CDR3 loop: CASSISGTRGYTF. Here the CDR3 DNA reads TGTGCCAGTAGTATTAGTGGAACGCGGGGCTACACCTTC. Supplemented by reference TRBV19 and TRBJ1-2, the full variable domain reads DGGITQSPKYLFRKEGQNVTLSCEQNLNHDAMYWYRQDPGQGLRLIYYSQIVNDFQKGDIAEGYSVSREKKESFPLTVTSAQKNPTAFYLCASSISGTRGYTFGSGTRLTVV.

This clone has a single count. The chain employs TRBV27 and TRBJ2-5; D ambiguous. Germline V gene data show CDR1 as MNHEY and CDR2 as SMNVEV (reference sequence). Trimming cost V 8 bases and J 1 base, with 17 bases left between them. This CDR3 is built from 15 residues. CDR3 nucleotides: TGTGCCAGCTCACCTTATGGGCCAGTCCAAGAGACCCAGTACTTC. This sequence encodes CASSPYGPVQETQYF.

The genes are TRBV10-3 and TRBJ2-2, with TRBD2 matching 12 bases. This CDR3 has 15 amino acids. Germline values: CDR1 ENHRY, CDR2 SYGVKD. V was pared by 6 bases and J by 3 bases, with 2 bases of the junction left unmatched. CDR3 in amino acids: CAIRRLAGDTGELFF. The DNA for the CDR3 is TGTGCCATCAGGAGACTAGCGGGAGACACCGGGGAGCTGTTTTTT.

The chain recombines TRBV15 with TRBJ2-7, with a tentative D call TRBD1 (5 bases). The germline V gene encodes CDR1 LNHNV and CDR2 YYDKDF (reference sequence). This CDR3 is 11 amino acids long. V was pared by 9 bases and J by 3 bases, with 9 bases between. This CDR3 is CATTDSYEQYF. CDR3 nucleotide sequence: TGTGCCACAACCGACAGCTACGAGCAGTACTTC.

This chain connects TRBV15 to TRBJ1-1; D unclear. The V gene lost 6 bases and the J gene lost 0 bases, with 8 bases spanning the gap. CDR3 length: 13 amino acids. Germline CDR1 is LNHNV and CDR2 is YYDKDF (reference sequence). As DNA, the CDR3 is TGTGCCACCAGGGGGAGGATGAACACTGAAGCTTTCTTT. It specifies CATRGRMNTEAFF. Drawing the rest from reference TRBV15 and TRBJ1-1, the complete variable domain is DAMVIQNPRYQVTQFGKPVTLSCSQTLNHNVMYWYQQKSSQAPKLLFHYYDKDFNNEADTPDNFQSRRPNTSFCFLDIRSPGLGDTAMYLCATRGRMNTEAFFGQGTRLTVV.

The chain carries TRBV28 and TRBJ2-3, with D possibly matching TRBD2 (5 bases). Trimming took 3 bases from V and 1 from J, leaving 11 bases between them. This CDR3 is built from 15 residues. The germline gives CDR1 MDHEN, CDR2 SYDVKM. The CDR3 reads CASSFLAGGTDTQYF. In DNA, the CDR3 is TGTGCCAGCAGTTTCCTCGCGGGTGGCACAGATACGCAGTATTTT.

The J gene is TRBJ2-1, the V gene TRBV25-1; D is perhaps TRBD1 (7 bases). The germline CDR1 and CDR2 sequences are MGHDK and SYGVNS. The CDR3 loop spans 16 amino acids. The ends were cut back, 4 bases at V and 5 bases at J, with 18 bases in the middle. The CDR3 reads CASSGSQGGLNNEQFF. CDR3 bases: TGTGCCAGCAGTGGATCGCAGGGGGGACTTAACAATGAGCAGTTCTTC.

This chain links TRBV18 with TRBJ1-1; perhaps TRBD1 as D (6 bases). Trimming cost V 2 bases and J 4 bases, with 8 bases left between them. Germline lookup yields CDR1 KGHSH and CDR2 LQKENI. The CDR3 runs 13 residues. This CDR3 is CASSPGQSTEAFF. For the CDR3, the DNA is TGTGCCAGCTCACCAGGACAGTCCACTGAAGCTTTCTTT.

This clone was observed a single time. The V call is TRBV9, the J call TRBJ1-3, with D tentatively TRBD1 (5 bases). Trimming took off 3 bases at V and 0 bases at J, with 16 bases between the two ends. CDR3 size: 17 residues. Germline CDR1 and CDR2: SGDLS and YYNGEE. CDR3 nucleotides: TGTGCCAGCAGCGAATCAGGTCGGGGACTCTCTGGAAACACCATATATTTT. This sequence encodes CASSESGRGLSGNTIYF.

The genes are TRBV13 and TRBJ2-3; tentative D call: TRBD2 (6 bases). The CDR3 loop spans 16 amino acids. Trimming pared 4 bases from V and 0 bases from J, leaving 14 bases between. Germline V lookup: CDR1 PRHDT, CDR2 FYEKMQ (reference sequence). The CDR3 sequence: CASSSASAASTDTQYF. CDR3 bases: TGTGCCAGCAGCTCCGCTAGCGCTGCTAGCACAGATACGCAGTATTTT.

The chain couples TRBV9 to TRBJ1-5; 8 bases fit TRBD1. This CDR3 region has 15 residues. CDR1 is SGDLS, CDR2 YYNGEE, per germline. The V gene end was trimmed by 4 bases and the J gene end by 3 bases; junction bases not matched to a gene: 6. CDR3 nucleotide sequence: TGTGCCAGCAGCCAAGAGGACAGGGCCAATCAGCCCCAGCATTTT. Translated: CASSQEDRANQPQHF.

The table lists this clone with a count of one. The J gene is TRBJ1-6, the V gene TRBV6-6; TRBD1 matches at 9 bases. The CDR3 loop spans 14 amino acids. Germline V gene sequence: CDR1 MNHNY, CDR2 SVGAGI (reference sequence). The ends lost 5 bases at V and 9 bases at J; junction bases unmatched: 5. The CDR3 region has the DNA TGTGCCAGCAGTCATGGGACAGGGTCTTCACCCCTCCACTTT. Amino acids: CASSHGTGSSPLHF.

This rearrangement joins TRBV11-2 to TRBJ1-5; D is unresolved. Trimming cost V 5 bases and J 0 bases, with 14 bases left between them. From germline, CDR1 is SGHAT and CDR2 FQNNGV. This CDR3 comprises 16 residues. The CDR3 DNA follows: TGTGCCAGCAGCCCGTCGCGTCGTTATAGCAATCAGCCCCAGCATTTT. This encodes CASSPSRRYSNQPQHF. Based on the CDR3 plus reference TRBV11-2 and TRBJ1-5, the full variable domain is EAGVAQSPRYKIIEKRQSVAFWCNPISGHATLYWYQQILGQGPKLLIQFQNNGVVDDSQLPKDRFSAERLKGVDSTLKIQPAKLEDSAVYLCASSPSRRYSNQPQHFGDGTRLSIL.